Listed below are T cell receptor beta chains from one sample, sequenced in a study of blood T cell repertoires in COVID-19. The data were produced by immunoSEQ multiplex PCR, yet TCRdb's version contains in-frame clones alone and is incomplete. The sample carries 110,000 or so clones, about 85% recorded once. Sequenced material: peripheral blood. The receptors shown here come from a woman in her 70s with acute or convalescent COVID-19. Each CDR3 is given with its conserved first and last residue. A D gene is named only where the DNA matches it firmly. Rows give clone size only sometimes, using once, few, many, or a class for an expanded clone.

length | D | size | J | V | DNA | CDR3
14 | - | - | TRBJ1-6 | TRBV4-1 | TGCGCCAGCAGCCGGACAGATTATAATTCACCCCTCCACTTT | CASSRTDYNSPLHF
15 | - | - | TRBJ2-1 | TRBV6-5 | TGTGCCAGCAGGAACCGGGGAGGTGGGATGAATGAGCAGTTCTTC | CASRNRGGGMNEQFF
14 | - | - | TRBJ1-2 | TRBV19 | TGTGCCAGTAGGTTAGACTGGGGGCAACTCGACTACACCTTC | CASRLDWGQLDYTF
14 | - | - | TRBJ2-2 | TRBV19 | TGTGCCAGTAGTTCTCTCCTAGGCGCCGGGGAGCTGTTTTTT | CASSSLLGAGELFF
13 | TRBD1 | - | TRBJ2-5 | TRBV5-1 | TGCGCCAGCAGCACCGGACAGGGAGAGACCCAGTACTTC | CASSTGQGETQYF
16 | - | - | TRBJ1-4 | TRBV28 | TGTGCCAGCAGAACACCCTACAGGGATACTAATGAAAAACTGTTTTTT | CASRTPYRDTNEKLFF
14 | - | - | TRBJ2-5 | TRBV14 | TGTGCCAGCAGCCGGGGACTGGGACAAGAGACCCAGTACTTC | CASSRGLGQETQYF
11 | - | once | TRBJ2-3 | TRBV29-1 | TGCAGCGTTGTGGCCACAGATACGCAGTATTTT | CSVVATDTQYF
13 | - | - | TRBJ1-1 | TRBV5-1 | TGCGCCAGCAGCTTGCAGGGGCCCACTGAAGCTTTCTTT | CASSLQGPTEAFF
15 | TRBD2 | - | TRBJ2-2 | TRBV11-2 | TGTGCCAGCAGTATGTGGGAGGGAGCCACCGGGGAGCTGTTTTTT | CASSMWEGATGELFF
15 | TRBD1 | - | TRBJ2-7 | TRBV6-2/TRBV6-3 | TGTGCCAGCAGTTACCGAAGGGACAGGGGCTACGAGCAGTACTTC | CASSYRRDRGYEQYF
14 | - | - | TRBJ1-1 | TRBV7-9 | TGTGCCAGCAGCTTAGACAATTCAGTCACTGAAGCTTTCTTT | CASSLDNSVTEAFF
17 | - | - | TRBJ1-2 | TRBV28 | TGTGCCAGCAGATTGGGGGGGGCGAGCTTGGGAGATTATGGCTACACCTTC | CASRLGGASLGDYGYTF
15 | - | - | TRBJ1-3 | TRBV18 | TGTGCCAGCTCACCTTCATACTTCTCTGGAAACACCATATATTTT | CASSPSYFSGNTIYF
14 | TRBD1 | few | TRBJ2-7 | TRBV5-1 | TGCGCCAGCAGCATGCAGGGGGCCCCAGGGGAGCAGTACTTC | CASSMQGAPGEQYF
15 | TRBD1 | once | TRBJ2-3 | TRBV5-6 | TGTGCCAGCAGCAAAGACAGGGTAGGGACAGATACGCAGTATTTT | CASSKDRVGTDTQYF
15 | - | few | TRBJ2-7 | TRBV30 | TGTGCCTGGAACCCGGACAGAGAAAGGTCCTACGAGCAGTACTTC | CAWNPDRERSYEQYF
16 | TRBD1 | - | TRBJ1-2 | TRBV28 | TGTGCCAGCAGTCGACCGGGACAGGGAAGGGGCTATGGCTACACCTTC | CASSRPGQGRGYGYTF
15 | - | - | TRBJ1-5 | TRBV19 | TGTGCCAGTAGTTTGGGACACTATAGCAATCAGCCCCAGCATTTT | CASSLGHYSNQPQHF
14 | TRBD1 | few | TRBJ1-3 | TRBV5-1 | TGCGCCAGCAGCCAAGGGACAGGAGGAAACACCATATATTTT | CASSQGTGGNTIYF
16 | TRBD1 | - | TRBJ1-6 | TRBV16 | TGTGCCAGCAGCCAATCGGGGGGACAGGGGAATTCACCCCTCCACTTT | CASSQSGGQGNSPLHF
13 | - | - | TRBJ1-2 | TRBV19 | TGTGCCAGTAGTATCAACAGGGTGGGTGGCTACACCTTC | CASSINRVGGYTF
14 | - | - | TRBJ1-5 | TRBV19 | TGTGCCAGTAGTGTCGCAGGGGGCAATCAGCCCCAGCATTTT | CASSVAGGNQPQHF
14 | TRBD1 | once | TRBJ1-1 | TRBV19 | TGTGCCAGTAGGCCAGGGGGAATGAACACTGAAGCTTTCTTT | CASRPGGMNTEAFF
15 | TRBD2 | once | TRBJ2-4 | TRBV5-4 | TGTGCCAGCAGCTCTAGCGGACTAGCCAAAAACATTCAGTACTTC | CASSSSGLAKNIQYF
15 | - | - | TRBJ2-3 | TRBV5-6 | TGTGCCAGCAGCTTCAGGACTGAGAGCACAGATACGCAGTATTTT | CASSFRTESTDTQYF
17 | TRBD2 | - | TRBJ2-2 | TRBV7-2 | TGTGCCAGCAGCATACCTAGCGGGGGACTGAACACCGGGGAGCTGTTTTTT | CASSIPSGGLNTGELFF
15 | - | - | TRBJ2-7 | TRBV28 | TGTGCCAGCACCTCACCACGGGGGGCGTCTAGCGAGCAGTACTTC | CASTSPRGASSEQYF
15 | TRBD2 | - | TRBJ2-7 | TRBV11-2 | TGTGCCAGCAGCTTCCGAGCGGGAGGTCTGAGCGAGCAGTACTTC | CASSFRAGGLSEQYF
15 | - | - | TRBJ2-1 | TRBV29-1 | TGCAGCGTTGTTTCGGGGGAGTTCTCCTACAATGAGCAGTTCTTC | CSVVSGEFSYNEQFF
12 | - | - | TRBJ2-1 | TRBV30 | TGTGCCTGGAGTATAGTAGCCAGCGAGCAGTTCTTC | CAWSIVASEQFF
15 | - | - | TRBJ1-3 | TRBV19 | TGTGCCAGTAATCTTGGGAGGAGCTCTGGAAACACCATATATTTT | CASNLGRSSGNTIYF
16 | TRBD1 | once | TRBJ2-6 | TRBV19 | TGTGCCAGTAGTATAATAACAGGGGACGGGGCCAACGTCCTGACTTTC | CASSIITGDGANVLTF
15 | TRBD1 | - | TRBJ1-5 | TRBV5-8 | TGTGCCAGCAGCTCGGGACAGGGGTTGAGGCAGCCCCAGCATTTT | CASSSGQGLRQPQHF
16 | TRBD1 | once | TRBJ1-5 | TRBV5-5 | TGTGCCAGCAGCTACCACGACAGGGGCCGCAATCAGCCCCAGCATTTT | CASSYHDRGRNQPQHF
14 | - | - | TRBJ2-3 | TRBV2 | TGTGCCAGCACGCGGGACAGAAACACAGATACGCAGTATTTT | CASTRDRNTDTQYF
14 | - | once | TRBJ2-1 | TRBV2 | TGTGCCATTCTGTCCGGGACTGTGATCGGTGAGCAGTTCTTC | CAILSGTVIGEQFF
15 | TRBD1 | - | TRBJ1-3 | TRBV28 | TGTGCCAGCACCTCCGAGGGACAGGGAGAAAACACCATATATTTT | CASTSEGQGENTIYF
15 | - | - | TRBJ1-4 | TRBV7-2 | TGTGCCAGCAGCCCTGGAGGGGCAACTAATGAAAAACTGTTTTTT | CASSPGGATNEKLFF
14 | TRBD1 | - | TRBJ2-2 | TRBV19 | TGTGCCACCAGGGGGCAGAGGAACACCGGGGAGCTGTTTTTT | CATRGQRNTGELFF
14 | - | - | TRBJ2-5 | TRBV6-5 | TGTGCCAGCAGCAAACGGAGGGGCCAAGAGACCCAGTACTTC | CASSKRRGQETQYF
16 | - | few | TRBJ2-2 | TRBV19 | TGTGCCAGTACCCCTCAGTGGCCGACTAACTCCGGGGAGCTGTTTTTT | CASTPQWPTNSGELFF
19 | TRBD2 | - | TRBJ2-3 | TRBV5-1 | TGCGCCAGCAGCTTGGCCGGGACTAGCGGGGGGGTAGTCACAGATACGCAGTATTTT | CASSLAGTSGGVVTDTQYF
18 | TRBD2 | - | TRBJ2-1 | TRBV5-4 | TGTGCCAGCAGCCCGTGGACTAGCGGGAGGAGGAGCTACAATGAGCAGTTCTTC | CASSPWTSGRRSYNEQFF
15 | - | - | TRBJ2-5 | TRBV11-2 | TGTGCCAGCAGCTTAGGCGCCACAGGGCGAGAGACCCAGTACTTC | CASSLGATGRETQYF
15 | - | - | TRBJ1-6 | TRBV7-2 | TGTGCCGTATCTTCTCAGGGTATACATAATTCACCCCTCCACTTT | CAVSSQGIHNSPLHF
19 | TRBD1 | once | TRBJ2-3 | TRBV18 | TGTGCCAGCTCAAACGCCCCCGTTCTTCAGGGGGCGGTTGCAGATACGCAGTATTTT | CASSNAPVLQGAVADTQYF
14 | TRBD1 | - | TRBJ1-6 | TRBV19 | TGTGCCAGTAGTATGGGACAGGGGAATTCACCCCTCCACTTT | CASSMGQGNSPLHF
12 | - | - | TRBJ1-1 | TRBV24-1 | TGTGCCCTGAGTAGGGAGTGCACTGAAGCTTTCTTT | CALSRECTEAFF
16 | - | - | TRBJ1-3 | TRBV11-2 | TGTGCCAGCAGCCTACGTACCGGGACTGCCGGAAACACCATATATTTT | CASSLRTGTAGNTIYF